Each of the 2 T cell receptor beta chains below was sequenced from the same sample in a study of cytomegalovirus exposure and HLA in healthy donors. The PCR made use of 60 Vbeta and 13 Jbeta primers. Using immunoSEQ multiplex PCR, the repertoire was profiled, and TCRdb retains in-frame clones only, with some absent. The repertoire holds 120,000 or so clones, with around 82% as singletons. The specimen was PBMCs. The receptors were sampled from a woman aged 40 to 50 in good health and CMV-seropositive.

The chain couples TRBV10-3 to TRBJ2-7, with 9 bases matching TRBD1. The germline V gene encodes CDR1 ENHRY and CDR2 SYGVKD. Trimming took 6 bases from V and 7 from J; bases not matched to a gene: 13. The CDR3 runs 15 residues. Written as DNA, the CDR3 is TGTGCCATCAGCCCGGCAGGGACAGGGCTCTGGGAGCAGTACTTC. It specifies CAISPAGTGLWEQYF.

V and J are TRBV6-5 and TRBJ2-7; D is perhaps TRBD2 (6 bases). V was cut by 5 bases and J by 5 bases, with 16 bases left in between. The CDR3 runs to 14 residues. Germline CDR1 reads MNHEY; CDR2 reads SVGAGI. The CDR3 sequence: CASSVGTPGHEQYF. The CDR3 DNA is TGTGCCAGCAGTGTCGGGACTCCCGGACACGAGCAGTACTTC.